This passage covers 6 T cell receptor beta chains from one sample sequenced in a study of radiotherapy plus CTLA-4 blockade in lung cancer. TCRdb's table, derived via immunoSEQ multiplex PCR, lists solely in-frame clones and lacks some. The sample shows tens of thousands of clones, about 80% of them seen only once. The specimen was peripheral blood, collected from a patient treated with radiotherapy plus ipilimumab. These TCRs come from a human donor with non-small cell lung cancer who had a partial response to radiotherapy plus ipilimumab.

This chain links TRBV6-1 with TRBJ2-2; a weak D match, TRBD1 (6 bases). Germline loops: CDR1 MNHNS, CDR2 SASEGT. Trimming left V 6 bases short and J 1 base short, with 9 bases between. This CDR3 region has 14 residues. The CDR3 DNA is TGTGCCAGCAGAGGACAGAAGAACACCGGGGAGCTGTTTTTT. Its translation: CASRGQKNTGELFF.

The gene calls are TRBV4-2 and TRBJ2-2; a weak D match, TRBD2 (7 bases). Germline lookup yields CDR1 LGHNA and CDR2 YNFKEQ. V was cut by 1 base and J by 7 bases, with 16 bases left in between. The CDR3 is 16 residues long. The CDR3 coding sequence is TGTGCCAGCAGCCAAGTTACCGGGGGGCAGGGCGGGGAGCTGTTTTTT. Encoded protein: CASSQVTGGQGGELFF.

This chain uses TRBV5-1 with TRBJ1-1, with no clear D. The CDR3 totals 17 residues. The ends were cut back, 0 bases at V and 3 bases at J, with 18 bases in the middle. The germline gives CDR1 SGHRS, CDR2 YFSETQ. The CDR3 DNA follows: TGCGCCAGCAGCTTGGCCATTCCGGGGATGAGGGACACTGAAGCTTTCTTT. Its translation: CASSLAIPGMRDTEAFF.

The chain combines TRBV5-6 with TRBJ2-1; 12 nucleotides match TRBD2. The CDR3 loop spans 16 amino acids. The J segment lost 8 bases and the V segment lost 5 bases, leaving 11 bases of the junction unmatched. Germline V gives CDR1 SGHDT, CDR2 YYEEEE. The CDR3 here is CASSIPLAGGRDEQFF. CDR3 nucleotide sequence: TGTGCCAGCAGTATACCTCTAGCGGGGGGGCGGGATGAGCAGTTCTTC.

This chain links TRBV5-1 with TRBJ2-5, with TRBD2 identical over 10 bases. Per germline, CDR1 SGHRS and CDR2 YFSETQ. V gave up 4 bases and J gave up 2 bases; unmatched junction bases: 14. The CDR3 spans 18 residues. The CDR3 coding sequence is TGCGCCAGCAGCGAGGGACAGTCGGGACTAGCGAGGCAAGAGACCCAGTACTTC. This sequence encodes CASSEGQSGLARQETQYF.

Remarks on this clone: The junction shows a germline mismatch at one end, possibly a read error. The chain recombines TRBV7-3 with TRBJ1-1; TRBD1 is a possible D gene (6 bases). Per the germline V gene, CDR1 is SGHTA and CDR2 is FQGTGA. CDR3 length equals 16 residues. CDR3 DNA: TGCGCCAGCAGCCAAGTGGGGGCTCAAGTGAACACTGAAGCTTTCTTT. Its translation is CASSQVGAQVNTEAFF.